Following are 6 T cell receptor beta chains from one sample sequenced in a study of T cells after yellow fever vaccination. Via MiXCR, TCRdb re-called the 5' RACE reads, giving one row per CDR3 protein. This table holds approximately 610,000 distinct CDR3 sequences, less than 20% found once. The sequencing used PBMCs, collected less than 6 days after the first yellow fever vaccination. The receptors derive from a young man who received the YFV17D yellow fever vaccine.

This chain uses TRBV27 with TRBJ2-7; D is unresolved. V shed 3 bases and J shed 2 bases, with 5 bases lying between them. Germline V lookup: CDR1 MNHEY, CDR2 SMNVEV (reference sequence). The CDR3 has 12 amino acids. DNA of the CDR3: TGTGCCAGCAGTTTTACCCCCTACGAGCAGTACTTC. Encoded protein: CASSFTPYEQYF.

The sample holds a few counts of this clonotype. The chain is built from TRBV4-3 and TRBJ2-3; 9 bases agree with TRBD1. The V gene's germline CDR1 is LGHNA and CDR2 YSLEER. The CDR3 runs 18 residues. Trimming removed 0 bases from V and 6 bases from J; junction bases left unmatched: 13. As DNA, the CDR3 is TGCGCCAGCAGCCAAGATATCAGGGACAGGGCAAGGGAGGATACGCAGTATTTT. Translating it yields CASSQDIRDRAREDTQYF.

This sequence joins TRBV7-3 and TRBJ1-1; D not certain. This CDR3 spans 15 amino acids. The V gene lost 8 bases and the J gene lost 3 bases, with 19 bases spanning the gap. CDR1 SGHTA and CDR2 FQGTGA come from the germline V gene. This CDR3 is CASPMPPGSDTEAFF. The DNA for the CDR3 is TGTGCCAGCCCCATGCCCCCGGGGTCTGACACTGAAGCTTTCTTT.

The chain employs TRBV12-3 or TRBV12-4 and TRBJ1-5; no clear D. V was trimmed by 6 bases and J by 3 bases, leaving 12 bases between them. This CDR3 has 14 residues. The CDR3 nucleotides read TGTGCCAGCAGCCTAGCTAGTATCAATCAGCCCCAGCATTTT. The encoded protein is CASSLASINQPQHF.

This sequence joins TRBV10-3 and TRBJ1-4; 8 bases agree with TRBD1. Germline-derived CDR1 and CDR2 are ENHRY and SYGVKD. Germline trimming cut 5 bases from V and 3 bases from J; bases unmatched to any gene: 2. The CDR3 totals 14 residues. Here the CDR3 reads CAISQGASNEKLFF. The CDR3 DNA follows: TGTGCCATCAGTCAGGGGGCGTCTAATGAAAAACTGTTTTTT.

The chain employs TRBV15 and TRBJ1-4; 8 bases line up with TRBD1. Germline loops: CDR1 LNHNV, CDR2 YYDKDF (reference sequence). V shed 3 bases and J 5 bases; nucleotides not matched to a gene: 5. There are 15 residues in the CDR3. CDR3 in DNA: TGTGCCACCAGCAGGGGGGACAGGATGAATGAAAAACTGTTTTTT. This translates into CATSRGDRMNEKLFF.